Here is one T cell receptor (beta chain) with its context. Its specificity is unknown. One end of the junction varies from germline; a read error may be responsible. These data come from a study of CD8+CD57+ T cells in acquired aplastic anemia. The overall study: Each DNA sample taken from sorted CD4+ and CD8+ cells came to about 3.2 ug on average.

The CDR3 is made up of 14 amino acids. Germline lookup yields CDR1 SGHTA and CDR2 FQGTGA. CDR3 and TCR beta VDJ profiling relied on a genomic DNA template. TCRdb re-called the reads with MiXCR, one entry per CDR3 protein. The sample yields 150,000 to 200,000 distinct CDR3 sequences, over 60% seen once. Study results and caveats: Patients and controls shared about 30 CD8+ CDR3 sequences, which appeared highly expressed in patients and within their immunodominant clones. Patients versus controls showed no significant CD8+ Simpson's diversity difference.

The specimen was sorted CD4+, CD8+, or CD8+CD57+ T cells (not recorded which) from PBMCs. This rearrangement joins TRBV7-3 to TRBJ1-1; D not resolved. The sequence was obtained from a human donor with severe aplastic anemia or a healthy control (not recorded which). Here the CDR3 reads CDSSPYPGLVEAFF. Here the CDR3 DNA reads TGTGACAGCAGCCCTTACCCAGGACTGGTTGAAGCTTTCTTT.